This T cell receptor (beta chain) was identified during a study of cytomegalovirus exposure and HLA in healthy donors (dated by TCRdb to 2015 to 2018). Broadly, across the study: In an earlier analysis of 550 to 750 of the donors, around 290 Gb of sequence data and 117 million unique TCR beta sequences from about 179 million T cells were reported. An early release that covered about 600 HLA-typed donors contained approximately 290 gigabases of sequencing data and around 85 million unique TCR sequences. Among the approximately 420 genotyped donors, about 83% belonged to the genetic ancestry cluster associated with self-reported Caucasian donors. The aim of the study was to test whether cataloging public T cell receptors could identify signatures of past pathogen exposure. The T cell repertoires of some 670 subjects were profiled by immunosequencing and related to cytomegalovirus serostatus. Along with the roughly 670-subject first cohort, a separate validation cohort of over a hundred different subjects was used. To predict cytomegalovirus infection status, the study brought together high-throughput TCR immunosequencing, statistical association of individual TCRs with disease status, and machine learning. To study patterns of TCR occurrence, a later analysis re-analyzed previously published TCR beta repertoires from around 660 donors and added high-resolution HLA genotyping. Rather than using new phenotypic data, the later analysis identified candidate immune exposures from TCR beta sequences and from how often those sequences occurred across donors. An earlier analysis of some 500 of the donors applied high-throughput TCR beta sequencing to assess whether each TCR beta V gene segment acted as functional or pseudogenic. Donor age, sex, ethnicity and CMV serostatus were compiled alongside the repertoire data. A later genetic analysis took genome-wide SNP genotypes for about 55% of the roughly 700 donors and used that subset as a discovery cohort. All discovery cohort repertoires had been generated using a single sequencing platform. HLA typing included class I and class II loci at four-digit resolution. Typing coverage differed by locus: A, B, C, DRB1 and DQB1 were typed in about 620-630 donors, DQA1 in about 550, DPA1 in around 600, and DPB1 in just under 490. Four to six DR-DQ haplotypes were handled as single units for association and clustering, since linkage in the cohort was strong. On average, roughly 240,000 unique TCR beta nucleotide sequences were sequenced per donor among 398 genotyped donors of the cohort, with around 19% of those sequences being non-productive.

This clone was seen just once. What antigen it recognizes has not been identified. No qualities accompany the bases; no much larger clone lies one base away. Broad study findings and their caveats: Strong co-occurrence of HLA alleles, especially DR and DQ, made assigning TCR associations to individual alleles difficult. It was suggested by the authors that the approach could potentially be generalized to other disease states and immunological phenotypes. A further reported finding was that TCR beta sequences accurately predicted the HLA-A and HLA-B alleles for most subjects in the first cohort. Only TCR beta chains were sequenced in this cohort, and the absence of alpha or paired-chain data limited detectable features. Linkage disequilibrium might explain the correlated functional status among segregating V segments, but an unknown experimental factor could not be excluded. A later analysis found that most CMV-associated TCR beta chains appeared HLA-restricted, with HLA associations seemingly driven largely by CMV exposure. Most TCR sequences were observed very rarely across donors, whereas some public TCRs were present in many individuals. The classifier was reported to diagnose cytomegalovirus status with high specificity and sensitivity in both the original cohort and the validation cohort. An earlier analysis of approximately 540 of the donors showed that most TCR beta V segments appeared in productive rearrangements either about 87% or about 30% of the time, which broadly matched IMGT annotations. CMV serostatus was the only immune exposure information available for the cohort. Specific HLA alleles were associated with about 17,000 TCR beta sequences at a false discovery rate of 0.05 in a later analysis. Three of the identified cytomegalovirus-associated TCR beta chains were confirmed in vitro to be specific for cytomegalovirus antigens. A group of highly shared sequence variants was considered likely to be a technical artifact of the sequencing pipeline. A later analysis found that TCR association rates varied across HLA loci, with DRB1 alleles showing the most associated TCRs and HLA-C alleles the fewest. Some IMGT-functional V segments, including TRBV6-2 and TRBV6-3, could not be distinguished by the 87-base-pair reads and were therefore excluded. The study listed over 150 TCR beta chains as associated with cytomegalovirus. In a later analysis, several top co-occurrence clusters were reported to appear linked to parvovirus B19, influenza, CMV and Epstein-Barr virus. A later genetic analysis associated a missense DCLRE1C variant with V-gene and J-gene trimming of TCR beta chains, and an independent cohort replicated the association. Because HLA typing was unavailable for some donors at each locus, only the typed subset was used in association tests. Compared with equally common non-associated chains, HLA-associated TCR beta chains in a later analysis were more clonally expanded and had lower generation probabilities. Presence/absence analyses assumed roughly uniform sequencing depth across donors, an assumption that may not hold. A later genetic analysis reported fewer N-insertions in productive TCRs among donors in an Asian-associated ancestry cluster than the 666-donor mean. The earlier analysis of nearly 600 of the donors excluded roughly 16 rarely observed V segments, including chromosome 9 orphons, because counts were too low.

The cohort consisted of hundreds of healthy bone marrow donors. All cohort members were sampled while nominally healthy, although unrecorded immune exposures were likely present. The donor was CMV seronegative and was included in the group of around 320 seronegative cohort members. A peripheral blood sample was provided by each donor, and peripheral blood mononuclear cells were used for TCR beta sequencing. Genomic DNA extraction from the blood cell samples was performed with the Qiagen DNeasy Blood Extraction Kit. Taken from cysteine to phenylalanine, the CDR3 has 17 residues. Only CDR3 DNA remains: 51 bases, in frame from the first base. Germline trimming amounts to 0 bases on V and 6 bases on J, with 7 as the count of junction bases outside the gene matches. From a lookup of the germline V gene (reference sequence), CDR1 and CDR2 are SEHNR and FQNEAQ. The method was the immunoSEQ multiplex PCR assay. A mixture of 60 forward primers for TCR Vbeta segments and 13 reverse primers for TCR Jbeta segments was used in the multiplex PCR. The CDR3 region of rearranged TCR beta genes was amplified from genomic DNA by a multiplex PCR assay. The amplified TCR beta libraries were sequenced on the Illumina HiSeq System as 87-base-pair reads. The authors' analysis ran thus. A later analysis counted tens of millions of unique TCR beta chains across the 700 or so repertoires, and roughly 10 million of these chains were shared by at least two donors. Raw reads were error-corrected and collapsed into unique sequences by a nearest-neighbor algorithm in which closely related sequences were merged to remove PCR and sequencing errors. V, D and J gene segments were assigned by aligning CDR3 sequences to IMGT reference sequences. For a sequence to be retained, a match of at least six nucleotides to both a V gene segment and a J gene segment was required. A rearrangement was called productive if the CDR3 had no stop codons and remained in frame with V and J, and every other rearrangement was called non-productive. Following IMGT convention, CDR3 was defined as the stretch from the second conserved V-encoded cysteine up to the conserved J-encoded phenylalanine. In an earlier analysis of around 540 of the donors, sequences lacking an unambiguous match to a single V gene segment were excluded. In an earlier analysis of 587 of the donors, V segments were called functional above 56.7% productive rearrangements and were called segregating when the between-donor standard deviation exceeded 5%. A statistical classification framework was built for diagnosing cytomegalovirus status from the catalog of TCR beta chain sequences. A later analysis assigned V and J genes by comparing TCR nucleotide sequences with IMGT/GENE-DB human TR gene sequences. In a later analysis, CDR3 sequences and most-parsimonious VDJ recombination scenarios were assigned using the TCRdist pipeline. In a later analysis, each TCR beta chain was defined by its CDR3 amino acid sequence together with its V-gene family, and reads lacking a unique V-gene family were excluded. In a later analysis, fewer than 650 highly shared, low-generation-probability nucleotide sequences were removed to address suspected cross-contamination and a sequencing artifact. In a later analysis, a clonal expansion index was calculated for each public chain from normalized within-repertoire ranks of inferred template counts. In a later analysis, generation probabilities were computed using a VDJ recombination model fitted to out-of-frame rearrangements, and the results were checked against IGoR. In a later analysis, TCR-TCR, TCR-HLA and TCR-CMV co-occurrence was scored with hypergeometric tests, and a repertoire-size bias correction was applied to TCR pairs. In a later analysis, false discovery rates were estimated by permuting HLA or CMV assignments 20 times. In a later analysis, co-occurring TCRs were grouped using DBSCAN, and TCRdist sequence similarity was added for clustering within HLA-allele-positive subsets. Repertoires with fewer than 30,000 or more than 120,000 public chains were left out of co-occurrence clustering, as were five repertoires with anomalous nucleotide sharing. TCRdb obtained this table from immuneACCESS and retained in-frame rearrangements with V and J assigned. These tables miss some clones; where compared with another copy, unresolved V genes account for less than half of the shortfall, and the remainder is unexplained. That table supplies the V and J calls and clone size; D and trimming were determined from the DNA. For this sample the table gives about 190,000 clones, of which roughly 87% were detected only once. The ten biggest clones cover 0.9% to 1.2% of the sample.

The sequence was collected from a boy aged 2 to 10 in good health and CMV-seronegative. This receptor chain uses TRBV7-9 and TRBJ2-3; 12 bases in the junction line up with TRBD1. Sequences were obtained from PBMCs. The CDR3 reads as follows: CASSLAGGTGGGDTQYF. In nucleotides, the sequence is TGTGCCAGCAGCTTAGCCGGCGGGACAGGGGGCGGTGATACGCAGTATTTT.